Shown below are 25 T cell receptor beta chains from a single sample sequenced in a study of CD8+ T cells in alopecia areata. Sequencing relied on a cDNA template that was reverse transcribed from extracted RNA. The assay was immunoSEQ multiplex PCR, and TCRdb's table has in-frame clones only and misses some. The data contain some 170,000 clones, 63% of them singletons. Source: CD4+ T cells sorted from blood, taken at week 0. Receptors were obtained from a human donor with alopecia areata.

The chain recombines TRBV15 with TRBJ1-5; 9 bases align to TRBD1. Trimming took 3 bases from V and 6 from J; bases not matched to a gene: 6. CDR3 length: 15 residues. Germline assignment: CDR1 LNHNV and CDR2 YYDKDF (reference sequence). The CDR3 DNA sequence: TGTGCCACCAGCAGGGACAGGGGAGCCAGTCAGCCCCAGCATTTT. Amino acids: CATSRDRGASQPQHF. Full variable domain (outside the CDR3, taken from reference TRBV15 and TRBJ1-5): DAMVIQNPRYQVTQFGKPVTLSCSQTLNHNVMYWYQQKSSQAPKLLFHYYDKDFNNEADTPDNFQSRRPNTSFCFLDIRSPGLGDTAMYLCATSRDRGASQPQHFGDGTRLSIL.

In its sample, this clone was seen once. This chain joins TRBV30 and TRBJ1-1; D remains unclear. Germline assignment: CDR1 GTSNPN and CDR2 SVGIG (reference sequence). The CDR3 totals 14 residues. V was pared by 4 bases and J by 1 base, with 13 bases between. DNA of the CDR3: TGTGCCTGGATCCCAGGACGGAAGAACACTGAAGCTTTCTTT. Amino acids: CAWIPGRKNTEAFF.

This clone came up a few times. V gene TRBV29-1 combines with J gene TRBJ2-1, with D possibly being TRBD1 (6 bases). Germline assignment: CDR1 SQVTM and CDR2 ANQGSEA. The CDR3 length is 12 residues. Trimming removed 8 bases from V and 4 bases from J, with 12 bases in between. CDR3 sequence: CSSRTGYNEQFF. CDR3 nucleotides: TGCAGCTCCCGAACAGGGTACAATGAGCAGTTCTTC.

This clone was picked up a small number of times. Compared with germline, one end of the junction differs, possibly owing to a read error. The sample holds other DNA sequences that translate to the same CDR3. The rearrangement links TRBV7-9 to TRBJ1-4, with TRBD1 matching over 10 bases. The CDR3 consists of 11 residues. Germline-derived CDR1 and CDR2 are SEHNR and FQNEAQ (reference sequence). The CDR3 region has the DNA TGTGCCAGCAGCCTGGGACAGGGGAAAATTTTT. Translated: CASSLGQGKIF.

Of note for this clone: Other DNA variants within this sample encode the same CDR3. The rearrangement links TRBV30 to TRBJ1-6; no reliable D call. This CDR3 spans 11 amino acids. Trimming cost V 2 bases and J 7 bases, with 3 bases left between them. Germline lookup yields CDR1 GTSNPN and CDR2 SVGIG (reference sequence). The CDR3 here is CAWSRNSPLHF. CDR3 DNA: TGTGCCTGGAGTAGGAATTCACCCCTCCACTTT.

This clone occurred a few times. The genes are TRBV6-6 and TRBJ1-2, with D possibly being TRBD1 (5 bases). Germline V gives CDR1 MNHNY, CDR2 SVGAGI (reference sequence). This CDR3 is built from 13 residues. Trimming took 8 bases from V and 2 from J, leaving 12 bases between them. DNA for the CDR3: TGTGCCAGCCGGAGGGGTTTCAACTATGGCTACACCTTC. Its protein product is CASRRGFNYGYTF.

This chain connects TRBV10-3 to TRBJ2-7; D unresolved. V was pared by 4 bases and J by 0 bases, with 10 bases between. The CDR3 is 14 residues long. Germline V gene data show CDR1 as ENHRY and CDR2 as SYGVKD. CDR3 protein: CAISATESSYEQYF. CDR3 sequence (DNA): TGTGCCATCAGTGCAACAGAGTCCTCCTACGAGCAGTACTTC.

The chain uses TRBV9 and TRBJ1-5; TRBD1 matches at 7 bases. Looked up from germline, CDR1 is SGDLS and CDR2 is YYNGEE. V gave up 10 bases and J gave up 3 bases; unmatched junction bases: 19. CDR3 length: 17 amino acids. The CDR3, as DNA: TGTGCCGGGGGATGTTCCACCGGGACAGCCTACAATCAGCCCCAGCATTTT. Protein product: CAGGCSTGTAYNQPQHF.

This rearrangement joins TRBV30 to TRBJ1-6, with a possible D match to TRBD1 (6 bases). Germline V lookup: CDR1 GTSNPN, CDR2 SVGIG (reference sequence). V gave up 1 base and J gave up 10 bases, with 14 bases separating them. The CDR3 is made up of 14 amino acids. The DNA of the CDR3 is TGTGCCTGGAGTGAGAGCAGGGGACGGTCACCCCTCCACTTT. It yields the protein CAWSESRGRSPLHF.

The rearrangement joins TRBV7-2 to TRBJ2-3; possibly TRBD1 for D (6 bases). The germline CDR1 and CDR2 sequences are SGHTA and FQGNSA. This CDR3 has 13 amino acids. Deletions cut 1 base from V and 7 bases from J, with 9 bases between. CDR3 loop: CASSLGGQHTQYF. CDR3 DNA sequence: TGTGCCAGCAGCTTAGGGGGGCAACATACGCAGTATTTT.

This clone showed up just a few times. The chain's CDR3 is CASSPITGTGLQLQQFF. Written as DNA, the CDR3 is TGTGCCAGCAGCCCCATTACCGGGACTGGGCTCCAACTTCAGCAGTTCTTC. The chain is built from TRBV7-8 and TRBJ2-1; maybe TRBD2 (6 bases). This CDR3 is 17 amino acids long. Trimming removed 5 bases from V and 11 bases from J, with 28 bases in between. CDR1 SGHVS and CDR2 FQNEAQ come from the germline V gene.

This clone appeared a few times. Distinct nucleotide sequences in the sample also encode this CDR3. The chain is built from TRBV10-2 and TRBJ2-5; no clear D gene. V lost 2 bases to trimming and J lost 1 base, with 5 bases between them. The germline V gene encodes CDR1 WSHSY and CDR2 SAAADI. The CDR3 runs to 13 residues. The CDR3 protein is CASSEDTQETQYF. The CDR3 DNA follows: TGCGCCAGCAGTGAGGACACCCAAGAGACCCAGTACTTC.

The genes are TRBV4-2 and TRBJ1-1, with D tentatively TRBD1 (6 bases). Germline V gene sequence: CDR1 LGHNA, CDR2 YNFKEQ. Trimming took off 1 base at V and 1 base at J, with 13 bases between the two ends. This CDR3 is built from 16 residues. The CDR3 sequence is CASSQGLSGANTEAFF. The CDR3, as DNA: TGTGCCAGCAGCCAAGGCTTATCAGGGGCGAACACTGAAGCTTTCTTT.

V usage is TRBV12-5 and J usage is TRBJ2-3; TRBD2 aligns across 8 bases. The J segment lost 4 bases and the V segment lost 7 bases, leaving 7 bases of the junction unmatched. This CDR3 is built from 14 residues. The germline gives CDR1 LGHNT, CDR2 FRNRAP. The CDR3 is CASASSGGPDTQYF. The CDR3 region has the DNA TGTGCTAGTGCCTCGAGCGGGGGTCCAGATACGCAGTATTTT.

The genes are TRBV30 and TRBJ1-4; no definite D call. Germline V gives CDR1 GTSNPN, CDR2 SVGIG (reference sequence). The CDR3 contains 11 residues. Trimming pared 0 bases from V and 8 bases from J, leaving 4 bases between. This CDR3 reads CAWSVGEKLFF. In DNA, the CDR3 is TGTGCCTGGAGTGTTGGCGAAAAACTGTTTTTT.

This chain connects TRBV30 to TRBJ1-2, with D unresolved. V lost 2 bases, J lost 5 bases, and 15 bases lay in between. CDR3 length: 14 amino acids. In germline, CDR1 is GTSNPN, CDR2 SVGIG (reference sequence). This chain's CDR3 is CAWSRVIGIYGYTF. Written as DNA, the CDR3 is TGTGCCTGGAGTCGAGTTATCGGGATATATGGCTACACCTTC.

The V gene is TRBV19, the J gene TRBJ2-7; D gene uncertain. Trimming removed 1 base at V and 3 bases at J, with 10 bases between. The CDR3 has 14 residues. CDR1 and CDR2 from the germline V gene are LNHDA and SQIVND (reference sequence). The chain's CDR3 is CASSIAGSGYEQYF. Written as DNA, the CDR3 is TGTGCCAGTAGTATAGCAGGATCCGGCTACGAGCAGTACTTC.

The gene calls are TRBV5-6 and TRBJ2-1; 8 bases align to TRBD1. V trimming: 2 bases; J trimming: 2 bases; junction bases outside the gene matches: 3. The CDR3 covers 15 residues. Germline V gene lookup returns CDR1 SGHDT and CDR2 YYEEEE. CDR3 residues: CASSFRDRPYNEQFF. CDR3 DNA: TGTGCCAGCAGCTTCCGGGACAGGCCCTACAATGAGCAGTTCTTC.

V gene TRBV5-1 combines with J gene TRBJ2-3, with D maybe TRBD2 (5 bases). This CDR3 is 15 amino acids long. Germline CDR1 is SGHRS and CDR2 is YFSETQ. V was trimmed by 5 bases and J by 3 bases, leaving 16 bases between them. The CDR3 DNA follows: TGCGCCAGCAGACAACAAGGATCGGGGACAGATACGCAGTATTTT. Its translation is CASRQQGSGTDTQYF. Looking up the rest from reference TRBV5-1 and TRBJ2-3 gives the full variable domain: KAGVTQTPRYLIKTRGQQVTLSCSPISGHRSVSWYQQTPGQGLQFLFEYFSETQRNKGNFPGRFSGRQFSNSRSEMNVSTLELGDSALYLCASRQQGSGTDTQYFGPGTRLTVL.

This clone was observed once. This chain joins TRBV2 and TRBJ2-5; D perhaps matches TRBD1 (6 bases). V dropped 6 bases and J dropped 1 base, with 9 bases sitting between them. The length of the CDR3 is 13 residues. Germline V gene data show CDR1 as SNHLY and CDR2 as FYNNEI. Written as DNA, the CDR3 is TGTGCCAGCAGGTGGGGGCCCCAAGAGACCCAGTACTTC. Its protein is CASRWGPQETQYF.

The rearrangement joins TRBV4-3 to TRBJ2-7, with D perhaps TRBD1 or TRBD2 (5 bases each). This CDR3 region has 15 residues. Germline lookup yields CDR1 LGHNA and CDR2 YSLEER. V was cut by 4 bases and J by 6 bases, with 19 bases left in between. The CDR3 here is CASSRERGAFTEQYF. CDR3 coding DNA: TGCGCCAGCAGCCGAGAAAGAGGGGCGTTCACCGAGCAGTACTTC.

Worth noting for this clone: Other DNA sequences of this sample code for an identical CDR3. This rearrangement joins TRBV20-1 to TRBJ2-3, with unresolved D. The germline gives CDR1 DFQATT, CDR2 SNEGSKA (reference sequence). The CDR3 is made up of 11 amino acids. V was cut by 2 bases and J by 1 base, with 1 base left in between. The CDR3, as DNA: TGCAGTGCTAGACGCACAGATACGCAGTATTTT. It translates to CSARRTDTQYF.

The chain joins TRBV29-1 to TRBJ1-1, with 7 nucleotides matching TRBD1. There are 12 residues in the CDR3. Germline-derived CDR1 and CDR2 are SQVTM and ANQGSEA. V dropped 2 bases and J dropped 5; count of bases not matched to a gene: 2. CDR3 sequence: CSVEMGQTEAFF. The DNA for the CDR3 is TGCAGCGTTGAAATGGGACAGACTGAAGCTTTCTTT.

The rearrangement links TRBV15 to TRBJ2-7; D ambiguous. V was clipped by 0 bases and J by 5 bases, with 23 bases between them. Germline V gene sequence: CDR1 LNHNV, CDR2 YYDKDF (reference sequence). This CDR3 region has 18 residues. The CDR3 loop is CATSRDRPGRGIMDEQYF. The CDR3 nucleotides are TGTGCCACCAGCAGAGACCGACCGGGTCGCGGAATTATGGACGAGCAGTACTTC. The full variable domain, with the rest looked up from reference TRBV15 and TRBJ2-7, is DAMVIQNPRYQVTQFGKPVTLSCSQTLNHNVMYWYQQKSSQAPKLLFHYYDKDFNNEADTPDNFQSRRPNTSFCFLDIRSPGLGDTAMYLCATSRDRPGRGIMDEQYFGPGTRLTVT.

The V call is TRBV5-6, the J call TRBJ2-1; TRBD2 is a possible D gene (5 bases). The V gene lost 0 bases and the J gene lost 3 bases, with 13 bases spanning the gap. Germline CDR1 is SGHDT and CDR2 is YYEEEE. The CDR3 is 16 amino acids. The chain's CDR3 is CASSLESGSDYNEQFF. The CDR3 coding sequence is TGTGCCAGCAGCTTGGAATCGGGATCCGACTACAATGAGCAGTTCTTC. Full variable domain (missing parts from reference TRBV5-6 and TRBJ2-1): DAGVTQSPTHLIKTRGQQVTLRCSPKSGHDTVSWYQQALGQGPQFIFQYYEEEERQRGNFPDRFSGHQFPNYSSELNVNALLLGDSALYLCASSLESGSDYNEQFFGPGTRLTVL.